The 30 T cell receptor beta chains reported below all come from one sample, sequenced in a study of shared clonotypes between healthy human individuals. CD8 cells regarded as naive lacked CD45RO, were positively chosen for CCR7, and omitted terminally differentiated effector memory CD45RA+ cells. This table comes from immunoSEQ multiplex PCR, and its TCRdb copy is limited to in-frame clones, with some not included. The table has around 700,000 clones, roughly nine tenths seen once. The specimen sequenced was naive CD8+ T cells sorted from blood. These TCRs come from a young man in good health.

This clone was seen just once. The chain's CDR3 is CASQSFMGSETQYF. The CDR3 DNA is TGTGCCAGTCAAAGCTTTATGGGTAGTGAGACCCAGTACTTC. V usage is TRBV11-2 and J usage is TRBJ2-5; D is unresolved. V lost 9 bases, J lost 5 bases, and 19 bases lay in between. The CDR3 extends over 14 amino acids. The germline V gene has CDR1 SGHAT and CDR2 FQNNGV.

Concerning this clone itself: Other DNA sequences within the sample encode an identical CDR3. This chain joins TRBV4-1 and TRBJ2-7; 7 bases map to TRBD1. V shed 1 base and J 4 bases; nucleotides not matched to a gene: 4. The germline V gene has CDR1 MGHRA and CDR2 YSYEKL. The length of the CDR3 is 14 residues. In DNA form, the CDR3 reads TGCGCCAGCAGCCAAGGGGACAGAGCATACGAGCAGTACTTC. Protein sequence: CASSQGDRAYEQYF.

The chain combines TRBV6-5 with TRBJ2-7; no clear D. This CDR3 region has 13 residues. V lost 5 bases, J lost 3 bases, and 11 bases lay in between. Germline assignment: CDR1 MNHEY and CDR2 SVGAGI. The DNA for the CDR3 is TGTGCCAGCAGTCGGCAAGAACGCTACGAGCAGTACTTC. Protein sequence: CASSRQERYEQYF.

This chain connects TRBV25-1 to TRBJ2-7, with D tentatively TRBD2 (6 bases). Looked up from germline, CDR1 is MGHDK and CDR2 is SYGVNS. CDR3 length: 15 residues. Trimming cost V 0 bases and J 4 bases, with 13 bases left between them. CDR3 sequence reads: CASSEYGRGYYEQYF. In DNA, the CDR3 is TGTGCCAGCAGTGAATACGGGAGAGGTTATTACGAGCAGTACTTC.

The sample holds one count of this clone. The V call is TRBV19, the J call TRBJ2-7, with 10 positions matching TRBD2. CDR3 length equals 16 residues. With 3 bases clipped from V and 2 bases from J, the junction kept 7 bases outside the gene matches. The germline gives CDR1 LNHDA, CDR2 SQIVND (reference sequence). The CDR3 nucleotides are TGTGCCAGTAGTATTAGAGCGGGAGGGAAGACCTACGAGCAGTACTTC. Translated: CASSIRAGGKTYEQYF.

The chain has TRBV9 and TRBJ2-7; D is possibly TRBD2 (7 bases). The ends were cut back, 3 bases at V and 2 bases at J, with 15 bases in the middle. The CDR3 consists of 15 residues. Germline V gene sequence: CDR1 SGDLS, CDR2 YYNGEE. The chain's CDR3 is CASSGEGGRAYEQYF. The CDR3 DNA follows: TGTGCCAGCAGCGGCGAAGGGGGGAGGGCCTACGAGCAGTACTTC.

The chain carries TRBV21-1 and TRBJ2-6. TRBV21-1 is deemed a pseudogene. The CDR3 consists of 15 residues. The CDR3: CASKVGFPGANVLTF. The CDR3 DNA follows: TGTGCCAGCAAGGTAGGGTTTCCTGGGGCCAACGTCCTGACTTTC.

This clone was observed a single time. The CDR3 nucleotides are TGTGCCAGCAGTGGGGGAGCGGCAGGCAGATCTAGCAGGTACGAGCAGTACTTC. It translates to CASSGGAAGRSSRYEQYF. V gene TRBV25-1 combines with J gene TRBJ2-7; D is possibly TRBD2 (5 bases). V lost 4 bases to trimming and J lost 4 bases, with 26 bases between them. This CDR3 comprises 18 residues. Germline V gives CDR1 MGHDK, CDR2 SYGVNS.

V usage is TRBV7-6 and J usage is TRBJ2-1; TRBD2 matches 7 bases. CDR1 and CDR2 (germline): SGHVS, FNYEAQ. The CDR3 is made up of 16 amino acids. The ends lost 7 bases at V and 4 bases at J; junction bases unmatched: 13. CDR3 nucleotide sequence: TGTGCCAGCACGAGGGCCCCTAGCGGAGCGTACAATGAGCAGTTCTTC. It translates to CASTRAPSGAYNEQFF.

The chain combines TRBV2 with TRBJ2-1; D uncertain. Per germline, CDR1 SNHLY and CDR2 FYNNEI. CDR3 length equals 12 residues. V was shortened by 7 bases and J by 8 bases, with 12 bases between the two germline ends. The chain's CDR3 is CASKDEDDEQFF. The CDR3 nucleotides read TGTGCCAGCAAGGATGAGGACGATGAGCAGTTCTTC.

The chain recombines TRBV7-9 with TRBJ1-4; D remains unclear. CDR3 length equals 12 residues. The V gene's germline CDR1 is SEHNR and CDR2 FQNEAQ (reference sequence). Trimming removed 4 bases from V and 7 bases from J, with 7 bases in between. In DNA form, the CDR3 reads TGTGCCAGCAGCTACCCCGCTGAAAAACTGTTTTTT. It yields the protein CASSYPAEKLFF.

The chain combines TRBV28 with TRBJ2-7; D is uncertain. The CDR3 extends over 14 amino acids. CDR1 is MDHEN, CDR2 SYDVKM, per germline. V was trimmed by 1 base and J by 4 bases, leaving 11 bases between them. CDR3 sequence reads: CASSLSARSYEQYF. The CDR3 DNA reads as TGTGCCAGCAGTTTATCGGCCAGGTCGTACGAGCAGTACTTC. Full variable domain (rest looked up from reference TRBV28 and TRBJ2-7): DVKVTQSSRYLVKRTGEKVFLECVQDMDHENMFWYRQDPGLGLRLIYFSYDVKMKEKGDIPEGYSVSREKKERFSLILESASTNQTSMYLCASSLSARSYEQYFGPGTRLTVT.

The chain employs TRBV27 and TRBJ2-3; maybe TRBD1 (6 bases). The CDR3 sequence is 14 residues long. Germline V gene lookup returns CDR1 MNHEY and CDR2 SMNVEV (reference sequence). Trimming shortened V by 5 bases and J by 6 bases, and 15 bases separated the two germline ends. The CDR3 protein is CASSQLGDRDTQYF. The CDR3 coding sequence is TGTGCCAGCAGTCAACTCGGAGACAGGGATACGCAGTATTTT.

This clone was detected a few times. The CDR3 loop is CASSPGLTTDTQYF. CDR3 nucleotide sequence: TGTGCCAGCAGCCCGGGCCTGACCACAGATACGCAGTATTTT. V usage is TRBV9 and J usage is TRBJ2-3; no reliable D call. Germline V gives CDR1 SGDLS, CDR2 YYNGEE. The germline V and J ends were trimmed by 4 bases and 2 bases, with 11 bases remaining between them. CDR3 length equals 14 residues.

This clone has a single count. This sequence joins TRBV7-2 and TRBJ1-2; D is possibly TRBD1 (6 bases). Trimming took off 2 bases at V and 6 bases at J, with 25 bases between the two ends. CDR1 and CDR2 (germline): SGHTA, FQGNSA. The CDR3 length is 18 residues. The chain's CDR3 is CASSLLPKAQGFADGYTF. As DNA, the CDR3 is TGTGCCAGCAGCTTATTACCGAAAGCACAGGGTTTTGCTGATGGCTACACCTTC.

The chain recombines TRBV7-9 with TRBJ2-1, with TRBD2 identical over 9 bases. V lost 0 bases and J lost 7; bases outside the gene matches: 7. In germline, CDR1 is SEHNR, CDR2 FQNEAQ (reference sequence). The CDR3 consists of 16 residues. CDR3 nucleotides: TGTGCCAGCAGCTTAGCGGCTAGCGGGAAAAGAAATGAGCAGTTCTTC. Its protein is CASSLAASGKRNEQFF.

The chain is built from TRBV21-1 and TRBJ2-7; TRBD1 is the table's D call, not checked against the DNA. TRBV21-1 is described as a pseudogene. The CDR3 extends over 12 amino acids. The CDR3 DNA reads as TGTGCCAGCAGCAAAGTTGGGGGCGCTCAGTACTTC. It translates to CASSKVGGAQYF.

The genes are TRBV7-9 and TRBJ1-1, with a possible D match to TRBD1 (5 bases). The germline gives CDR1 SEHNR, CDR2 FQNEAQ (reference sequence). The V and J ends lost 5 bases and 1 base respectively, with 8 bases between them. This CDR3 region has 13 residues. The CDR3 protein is CASSDGTNTEAFF. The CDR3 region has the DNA TGTGCCAGCAGCGACGGGACGAACACTGAAGCTTTCTTT.

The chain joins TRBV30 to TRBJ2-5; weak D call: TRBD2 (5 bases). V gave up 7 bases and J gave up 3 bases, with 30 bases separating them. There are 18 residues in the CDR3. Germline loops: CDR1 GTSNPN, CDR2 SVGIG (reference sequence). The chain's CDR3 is CASPRWRIERNKKETQYF. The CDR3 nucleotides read TGTGCCTCCCCTCGGTGGAGGATAGAAAGAAATAAGAAAGAGACCCAGTACTTC.

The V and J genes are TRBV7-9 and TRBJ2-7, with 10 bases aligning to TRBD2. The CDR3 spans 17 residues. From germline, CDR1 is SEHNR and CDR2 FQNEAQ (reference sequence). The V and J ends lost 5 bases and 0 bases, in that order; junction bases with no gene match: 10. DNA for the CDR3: TGTGCCAGCAGCGGATATGGGCTAGCGGGAGCCTCCTACGAGCAGTACTTC. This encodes CASSGYGLAGASYEQYF.

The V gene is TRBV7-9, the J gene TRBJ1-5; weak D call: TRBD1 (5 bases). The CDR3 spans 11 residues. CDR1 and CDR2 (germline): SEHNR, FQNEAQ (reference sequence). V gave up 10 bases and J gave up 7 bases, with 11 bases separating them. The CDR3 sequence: CATGGDQPQHF. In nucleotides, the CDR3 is TGTGCCACCGGAGGGGACCAGCCCCAGCATTTT.

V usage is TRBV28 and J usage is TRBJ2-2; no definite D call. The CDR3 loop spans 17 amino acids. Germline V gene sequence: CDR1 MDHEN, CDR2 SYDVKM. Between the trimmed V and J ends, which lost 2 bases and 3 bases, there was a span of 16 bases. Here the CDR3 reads CASSLIPRRQHTGELFF. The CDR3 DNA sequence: TGTGCCAGCAGTTTAATCCCTCGGCGGCAGCACACCGGGGAGCTGTTTTTT.

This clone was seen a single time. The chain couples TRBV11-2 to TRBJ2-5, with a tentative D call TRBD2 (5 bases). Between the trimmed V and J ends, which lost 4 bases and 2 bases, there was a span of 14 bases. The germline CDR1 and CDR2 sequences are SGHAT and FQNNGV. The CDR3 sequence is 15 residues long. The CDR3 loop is CASSYSAGGQETQYF. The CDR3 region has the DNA TGTGCCAGCAGCTATAGCGCTGGCGGTCAAGAGACCCAGTACTTC.

The CDR3 bases are TGTGCCAGCAGCTTAGACAGTAGAGGCAATCAGCCCCAGCATTTT. Protein product: CASSLDSRGNQPQHF. This chain uses TRBV7-2 with TRBJ1-5; D is uncertain. Trimming stripped 1 base from V and 2 bases from J, with 9 bases between. From germline, CDR1 is SGHTA and CDR2 FQGNSA. The CDR3 extends over 15 amino acids.

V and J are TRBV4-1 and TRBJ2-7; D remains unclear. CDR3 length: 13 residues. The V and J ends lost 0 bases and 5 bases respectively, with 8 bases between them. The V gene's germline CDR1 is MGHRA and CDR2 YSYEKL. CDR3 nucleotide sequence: TGCGCCAGCAGCCAAGATTTTACCGACGAGCAGTACTTC. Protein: CASSQDFTDEQYF.

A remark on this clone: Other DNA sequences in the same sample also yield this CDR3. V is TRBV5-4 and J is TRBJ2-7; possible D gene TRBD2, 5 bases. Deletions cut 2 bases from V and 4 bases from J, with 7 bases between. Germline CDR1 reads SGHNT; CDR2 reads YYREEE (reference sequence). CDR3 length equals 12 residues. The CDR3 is CASSFGSYEQYF. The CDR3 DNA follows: TGTGCCAGCAGCTTTGGGAGTTACGAGCAGTACTTC. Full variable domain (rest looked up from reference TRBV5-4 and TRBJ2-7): ETGVTQSPTHLIKTRGQQVTLRCSSQSGHNTVSWYQQALGQGPQFIFQYYREEENGRGNFPPRFSGLQFPNYSSELNVNALELDDSALYLCASSFGSYEQYFGPGTRLTVT.

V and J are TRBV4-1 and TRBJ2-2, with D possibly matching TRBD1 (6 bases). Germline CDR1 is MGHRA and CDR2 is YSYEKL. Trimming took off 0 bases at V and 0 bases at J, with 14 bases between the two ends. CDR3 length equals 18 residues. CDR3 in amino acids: CASSQEPGVGSNTGELFF. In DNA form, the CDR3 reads TGCGCCAGCAGCCAAGAGCCAGGGGTTGGTTCGAACACCGGGGAGCTGTTTTTT.

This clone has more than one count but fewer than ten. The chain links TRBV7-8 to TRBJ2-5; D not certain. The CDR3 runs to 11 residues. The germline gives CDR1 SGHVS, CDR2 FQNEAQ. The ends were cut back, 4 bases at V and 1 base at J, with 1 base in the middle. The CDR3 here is CASSSQETQYF. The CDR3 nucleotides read TGTGCCAGCAGCTCCCAAGAGACCCAGTACTTC.

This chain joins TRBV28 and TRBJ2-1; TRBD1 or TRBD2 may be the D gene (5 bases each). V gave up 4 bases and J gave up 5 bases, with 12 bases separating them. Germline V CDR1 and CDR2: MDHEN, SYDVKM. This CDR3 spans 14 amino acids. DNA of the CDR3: TGTGCCAGCAGTTATGGGGGTTCGCACAATGAGCAGTTCTTC. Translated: CASSYGGSHNEQFF.

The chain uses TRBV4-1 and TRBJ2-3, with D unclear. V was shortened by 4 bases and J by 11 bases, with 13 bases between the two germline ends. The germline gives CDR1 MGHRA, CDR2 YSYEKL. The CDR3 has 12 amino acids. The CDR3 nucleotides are TGCGCCAGCAGCCCGTCAGGAGTGGTGCAGTATTTT. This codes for CASSPSGVVQYF.